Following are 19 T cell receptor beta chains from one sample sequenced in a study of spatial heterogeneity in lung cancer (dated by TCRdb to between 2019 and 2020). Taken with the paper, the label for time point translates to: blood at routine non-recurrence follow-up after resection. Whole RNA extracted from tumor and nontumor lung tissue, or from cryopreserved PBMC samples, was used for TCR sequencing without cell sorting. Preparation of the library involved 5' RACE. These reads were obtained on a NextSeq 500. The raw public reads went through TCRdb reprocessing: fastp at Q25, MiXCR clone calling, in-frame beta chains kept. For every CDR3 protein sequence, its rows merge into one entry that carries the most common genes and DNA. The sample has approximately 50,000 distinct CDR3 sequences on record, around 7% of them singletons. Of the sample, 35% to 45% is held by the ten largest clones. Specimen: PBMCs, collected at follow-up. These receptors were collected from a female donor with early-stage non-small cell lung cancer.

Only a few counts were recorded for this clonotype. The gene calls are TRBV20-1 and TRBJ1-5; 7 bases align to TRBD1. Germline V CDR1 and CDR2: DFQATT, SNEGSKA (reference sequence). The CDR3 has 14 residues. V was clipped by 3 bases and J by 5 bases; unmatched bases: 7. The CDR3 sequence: CSASRGELHQPQHF. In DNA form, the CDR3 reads TGCAGTGCTAGCAGGGGGGAGCTACATCAGCCCCAGCATTTT.

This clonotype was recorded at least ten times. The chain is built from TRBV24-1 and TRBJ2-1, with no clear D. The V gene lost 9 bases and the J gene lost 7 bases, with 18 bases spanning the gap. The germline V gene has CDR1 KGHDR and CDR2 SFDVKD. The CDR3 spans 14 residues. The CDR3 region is CATSWSARKNEQFF. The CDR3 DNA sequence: TGTGCCACCTCGTGGTCGGCTAGGAAGAATGAGCAGTTCTTC.

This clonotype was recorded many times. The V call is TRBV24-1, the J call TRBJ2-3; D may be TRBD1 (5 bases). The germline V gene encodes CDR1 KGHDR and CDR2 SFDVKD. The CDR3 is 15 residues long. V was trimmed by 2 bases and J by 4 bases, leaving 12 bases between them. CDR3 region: CATSDSSTAADTQYF. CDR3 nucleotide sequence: TGTGCCACCAGTGATTCTTCGACAGCCGCAGATACGCAGTATTTT.

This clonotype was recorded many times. The CDR3 region has the DNA TGCAGTGCTCCCCCAGCGAATTCAGGAGCTGAAGCTTTCTTT. This gives the protein CSAPPANSGAEAFF. The chain carries TRBV20-1 and TRBJ1-1, with unresolved D. Germline loops: CDR1 DFQATT, CDR2 SNEGSKA (reference sequence). Between the trimmed V and J ends, which lost 5 bases and 6 bases, there was a span of 19 bases. The CDR3 has 14 residues.

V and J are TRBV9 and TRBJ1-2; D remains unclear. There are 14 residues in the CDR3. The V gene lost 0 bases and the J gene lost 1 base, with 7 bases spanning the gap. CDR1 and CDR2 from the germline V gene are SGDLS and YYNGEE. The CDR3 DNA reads TGTGCCAGCAGCGTAGGTCTAGGTAACTATGGCTACACCTTC. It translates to CASSVGLGNYGYTF.

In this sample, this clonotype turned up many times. CDR3 in DNA: TGTGCCAGCAGCGATCGACTAGTCTCCAATGAGCAGTTCTTC. This gives the protein CASSDRLVSNEQFF. This chain links TRBV7-2 with TRBJ2-1, with D maybe TRBD2 (6 bases). The CDR3 runs 14 residues. V was cut by 5 bases and J by 6 bases, with 14 bases left in between. CDR1 and CDR2 (germline): SGHTA, FQGNSA. Together with reference TRBV7-2 and TRBJ2-1, the CDR3 gives the full variable domain: GAGVSQSPSNKVTEKGKDVELRCDPISGHTALYWYRQSLGQGLEFLIYFQGNSAPDKSGLPSDRFSAERTGGSVSTLTIQRTQQEDSAVYLCASSDRLVSNEQFFGPGTRLTVL.

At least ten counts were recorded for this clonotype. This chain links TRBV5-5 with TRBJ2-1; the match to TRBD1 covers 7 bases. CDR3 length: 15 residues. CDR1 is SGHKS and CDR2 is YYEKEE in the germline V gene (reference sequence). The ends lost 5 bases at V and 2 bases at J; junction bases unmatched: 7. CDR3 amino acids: CASSQTGTAYNEQFF. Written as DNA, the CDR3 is TGTGCCAGCAGTCAAACGGGGACAGCCTACAATGAGCAGTTCTTC.

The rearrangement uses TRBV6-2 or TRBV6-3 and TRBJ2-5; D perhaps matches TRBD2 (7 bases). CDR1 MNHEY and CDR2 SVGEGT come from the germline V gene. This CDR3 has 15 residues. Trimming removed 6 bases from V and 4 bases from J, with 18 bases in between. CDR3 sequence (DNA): TGTGCCAGCAGAGCTAGAGGGGGGGCGAGAGAGACCCAGTACTTC. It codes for CASRARGGARETQYF.

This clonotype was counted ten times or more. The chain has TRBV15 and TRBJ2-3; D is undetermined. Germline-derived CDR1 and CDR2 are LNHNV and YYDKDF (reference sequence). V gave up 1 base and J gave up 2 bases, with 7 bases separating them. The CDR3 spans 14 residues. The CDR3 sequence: CATSRGVPTDTQYF. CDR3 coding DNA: TGTGCCACCAGCAGAGGAGTCCCCACAGATACGCAGTATTTT.

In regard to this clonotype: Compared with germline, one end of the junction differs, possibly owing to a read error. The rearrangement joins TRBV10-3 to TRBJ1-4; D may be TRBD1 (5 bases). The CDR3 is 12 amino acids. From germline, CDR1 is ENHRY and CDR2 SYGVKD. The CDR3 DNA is TGTGCCGTCAGGGCGGGGAATGAAAAACTGTTTTTT. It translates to CAVRAGNEKLFF.

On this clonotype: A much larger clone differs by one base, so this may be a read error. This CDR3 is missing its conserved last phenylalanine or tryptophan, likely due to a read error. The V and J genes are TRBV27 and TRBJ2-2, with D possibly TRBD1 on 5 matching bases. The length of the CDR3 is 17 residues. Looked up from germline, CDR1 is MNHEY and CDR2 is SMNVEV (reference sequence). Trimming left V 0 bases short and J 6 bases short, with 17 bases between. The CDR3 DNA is TGTGCCAGCAGTTTATCCGGCTCAGGGTTTTATGCCGGGGAGCTGTTTTCT. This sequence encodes CASSLSGSGFYAGELFS.

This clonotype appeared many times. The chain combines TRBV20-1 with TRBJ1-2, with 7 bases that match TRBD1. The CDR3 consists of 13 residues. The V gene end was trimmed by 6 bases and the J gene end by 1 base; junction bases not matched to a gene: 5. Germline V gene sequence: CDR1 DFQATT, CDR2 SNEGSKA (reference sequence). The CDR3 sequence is CSARDSYNYGYTF. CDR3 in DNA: TGCAGTGCGAGGGACAGTTATAACTATGGCTACACCTTC.

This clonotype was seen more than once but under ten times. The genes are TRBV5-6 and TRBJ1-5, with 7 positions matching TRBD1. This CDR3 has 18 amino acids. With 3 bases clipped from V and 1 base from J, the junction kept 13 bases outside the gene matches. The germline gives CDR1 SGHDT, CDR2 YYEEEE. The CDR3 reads CASSSVQGDTGSNQPQHF. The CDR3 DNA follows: TGTGCCAGCAGCTCGGTTCAGGGGGACACAGGAAGCAATCAGCCCCAGCATTTT.

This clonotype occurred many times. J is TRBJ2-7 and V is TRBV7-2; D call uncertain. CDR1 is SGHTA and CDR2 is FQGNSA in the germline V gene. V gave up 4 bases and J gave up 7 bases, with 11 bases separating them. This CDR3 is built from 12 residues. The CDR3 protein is CASSYPRQEQYF. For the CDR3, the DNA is TGTGCCAGCAGCTACCCCCGTCAAGAGCAGTACTTC.

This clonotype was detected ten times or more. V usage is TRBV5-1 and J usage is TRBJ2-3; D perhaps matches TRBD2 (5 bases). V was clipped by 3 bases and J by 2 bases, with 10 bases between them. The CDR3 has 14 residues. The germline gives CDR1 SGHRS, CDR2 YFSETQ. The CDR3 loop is CASSSGNFTDTQYF. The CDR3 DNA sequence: TGCGCCAGCAGCTCGGGGAATTTCACAGATACGCAGTATTTT.

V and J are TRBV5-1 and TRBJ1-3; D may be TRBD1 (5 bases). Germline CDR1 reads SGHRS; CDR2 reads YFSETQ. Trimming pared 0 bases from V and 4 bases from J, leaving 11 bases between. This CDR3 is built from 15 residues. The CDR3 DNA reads TGCGCCAGCAGCTTGGACCAGGGACGAGGAAACACCATATATTTT. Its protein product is CASSLDQGRGNTIYF.

The CDR3 DNA sequence: TGTGCCAGCAGTGAGGCGGGGTTGCCTTCACCCCTCCACTTT. Encoded protein: CASSEAGLPSPLHF. This chain uses TRBV2 with TRBJ1-6; D remains unclear. The germline gives CDR1 SNHLY, CDR2 FYNNEI. CDR3 length equals 14 residues. Trimming stripped 3 bases from V and 9 bases from J, with 12 bases between.

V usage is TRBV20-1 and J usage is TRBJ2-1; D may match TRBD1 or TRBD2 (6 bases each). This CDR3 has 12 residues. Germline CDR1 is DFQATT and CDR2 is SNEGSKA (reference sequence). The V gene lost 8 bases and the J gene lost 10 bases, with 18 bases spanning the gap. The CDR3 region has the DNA TGCAGTTCGTATGGGGGGCCCGCCGAGCAGTTCTTC. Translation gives CSSYGGPAEQFF.

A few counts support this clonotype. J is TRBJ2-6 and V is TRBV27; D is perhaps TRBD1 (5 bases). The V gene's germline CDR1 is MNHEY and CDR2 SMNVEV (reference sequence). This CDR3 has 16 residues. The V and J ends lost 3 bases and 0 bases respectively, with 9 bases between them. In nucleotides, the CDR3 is TGTGCCAGCAGTTTCACTGACAGCTCTGGGGCCAACGTCCTGACTTTC. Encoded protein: CASSFTDSSGANVLTF.